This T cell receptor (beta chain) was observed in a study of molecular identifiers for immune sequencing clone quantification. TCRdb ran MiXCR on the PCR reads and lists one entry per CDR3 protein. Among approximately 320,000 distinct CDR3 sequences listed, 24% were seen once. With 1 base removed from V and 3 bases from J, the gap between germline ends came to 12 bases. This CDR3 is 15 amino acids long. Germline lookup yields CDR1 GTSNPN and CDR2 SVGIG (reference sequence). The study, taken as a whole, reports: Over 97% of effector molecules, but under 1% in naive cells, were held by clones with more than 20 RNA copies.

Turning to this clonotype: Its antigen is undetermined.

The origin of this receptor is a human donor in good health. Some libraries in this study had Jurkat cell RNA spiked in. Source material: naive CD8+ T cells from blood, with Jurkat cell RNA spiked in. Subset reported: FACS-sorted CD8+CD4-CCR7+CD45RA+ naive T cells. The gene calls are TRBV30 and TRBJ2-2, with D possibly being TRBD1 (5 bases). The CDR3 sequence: CAWSGGAGYTGELFF. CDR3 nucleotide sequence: TGTGCCTGGAGTGGTGGGGCAGGTTACACCGGGGAGCTGTTTTTT.